One T cell receptor (beta chain) is described in this entry. The source of the sample is a study of blood T cell repertoires in COVID-19. About the study: COVID-19 samples from acute and convalescent phases originated in the United States, Italy and Spain. T cells, B-cell-depleted T cells, or PBMCs supplied cDNA or gDNA.

Cohorts were determined from participant-reported clinical history. Original processing notes: By means of reference gene primer amplification, nucleated cell counts were estimated. Here immunoSEQ multiplex PCR was the method, and the copy in TCRdb shows in-frame clones only, minus some. From that table come the V and J calls and clone size; the DNA was used to work out D and trimming. The table records more than 250,000 clones, 86% of them present only once. The CDR3 has 12 residues. Germline V gene sequence: CDR1 SGHRS, CDR2 YFSETQ. V shed 3 bases and J shed 8 bases, with 9 bases lying between them.

The TCR sequence derives from a woman younger than 30 who had recovered from COVID-19. This chain links TRBV5-1 with TRBJ2-1; weak D call: TRBD1 (5 bases). The source material was PBMCs or T cells enriched from blood (not recorded which). Written as DNA, the CDR3 is TGCGCCAGCAGCTCGACAGCCCATGAGCAGTTCTTC. Translation: CASSSTAHEQFF.